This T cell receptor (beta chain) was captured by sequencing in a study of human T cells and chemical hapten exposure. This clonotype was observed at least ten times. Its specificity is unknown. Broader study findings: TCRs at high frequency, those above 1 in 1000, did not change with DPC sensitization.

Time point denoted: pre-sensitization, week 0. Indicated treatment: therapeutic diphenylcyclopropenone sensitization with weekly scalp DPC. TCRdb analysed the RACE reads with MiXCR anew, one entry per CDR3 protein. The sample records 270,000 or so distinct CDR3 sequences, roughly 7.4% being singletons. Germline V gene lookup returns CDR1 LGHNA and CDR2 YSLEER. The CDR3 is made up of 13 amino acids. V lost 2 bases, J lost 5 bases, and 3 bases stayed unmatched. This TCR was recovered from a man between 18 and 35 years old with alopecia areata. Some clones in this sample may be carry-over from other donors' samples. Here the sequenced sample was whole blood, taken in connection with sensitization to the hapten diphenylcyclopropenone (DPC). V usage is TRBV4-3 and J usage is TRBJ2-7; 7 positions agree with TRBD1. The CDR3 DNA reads TGCGCCAGCAGCCAATTTACAGGGGACGAGCAGTACTTC. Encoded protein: CASSQFTGDEQYF.